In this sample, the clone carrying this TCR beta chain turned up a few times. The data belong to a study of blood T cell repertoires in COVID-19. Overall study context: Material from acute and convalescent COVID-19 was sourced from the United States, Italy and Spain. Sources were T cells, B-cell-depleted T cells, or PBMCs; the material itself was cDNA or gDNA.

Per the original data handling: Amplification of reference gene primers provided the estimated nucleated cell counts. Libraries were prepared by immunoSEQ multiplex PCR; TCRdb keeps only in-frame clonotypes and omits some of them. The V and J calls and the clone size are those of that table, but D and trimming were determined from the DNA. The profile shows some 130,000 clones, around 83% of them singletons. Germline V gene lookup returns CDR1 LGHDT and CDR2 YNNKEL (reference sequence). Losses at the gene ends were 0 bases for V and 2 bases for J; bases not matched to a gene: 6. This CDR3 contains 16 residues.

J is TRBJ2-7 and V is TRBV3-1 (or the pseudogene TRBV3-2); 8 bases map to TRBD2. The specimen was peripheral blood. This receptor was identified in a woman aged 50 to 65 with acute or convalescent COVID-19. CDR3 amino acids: CASSQDQAGVPYEQYF. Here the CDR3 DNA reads TGTGCCAGCAGCCAAGATCAAGCGGGGGTTCCCTACGAGCAGTACTTC.